Shown below are 5 T cell receptor beta chains from a single sample sequenced in a study of blood T cell repertoires in COVID-19. TCRdb's table, derived via immunoSEQ multiplex PCR, lists solely in-frame clones and lacks some. The sample lists over 90,000 clones, about 87% occurring once. The sequenced sample consisted of peripheral blood. Receptors originate from a man aged 50-60 years with active or convalescent COVID-19.

The V gene is TRBV7-2, the J gene TRBJ1-1; no clear D gene. V lost 6 bases and J lost 6, with 20 bases in between. The CDR3 contains 15 residues. From germline, CDR1 is SGHTA and CDR2 FQGNSA. As DNA, the CDR3 is TGTGCCAGCAGTTCTTATATGGCGGCGATCGCTGAAGCTTTCTTT. Its protein is CASSSYMAAIAEAFF.

This clone showed up just a few times. V is TRBV7-2 and J is TRBJ2-7, with 7 bases identical to TRBD1. The junction had 0 bases not matched to a gene; V was cut back by 1 base and J by 0 bases. CDR3 length equals 14 residues. Germline V gene lookup returns CDR1 SGHTA and CDR2 FQGNSA. This CDR3 is CASSLGTGSYEQYF. CDR3 DNA: TGTGCCAGCAGCTTAGGGACAGGCTCCTACGAGCAGTACTTC. Full variable domain (remainder filled in from reference TRBV7-2 and TRBJ2-7): GAGVSQSPSNKVTEKGKDVELRCDPISGHTALYWYRQSLGQGLEFLIYFQGNSAPDKSGLPSDRFSAERTGGSVSTLTIQRTQQEDSAVYLCASSLGTGSYEQYFGPGTRLTVT.

DNA of the CDR3: TGCGCCAGCAGCCAAGGGAGACTAGCGGGGGGGCCAGATACGCAGTATTTT. It is translated as CASSQGRLAGGPDTQYF. The chain combines TRBV4-1 with TRBJ2-3; the match to TRBD2 covers 14 bases. CDR1 and CDR2 from the germline V gene are MGHRA and YSYEKL. Germline trimming cut 1 base from V and 4 bases from J; bases unmatched to any gene: 4. The CDR3 has 17 amino acids.

The chain employs TRBV15 and TRBJ1-4; 9 bases align to TRBD1. This CDR3 has 14 amino acids. Per the germline V gene, CDR1 is LNHNV and CDR2 is YYDKDF (reference sequence). The ends lost 5 bases at V and 8 bases at J; junction bases unmatched: 6. The CDR3 region has the DNA TGTGCCACCAGCTCGGGACAGGGCGGGGAAAAACTGTTTTTT. It encodes CATSSGQGGEKLFF.

V is TRBV6-6 and J is TRBJ2-7; D is uncertain. Per germline, CDR1 MNHNY and CDR2 SVGAGI (reference sequence). V was trimmed by 7 bases and J by 0 bases, leaving 13 bases between them. The CDR3 runs to 14 residues. CDR3 sequence reads: CASNLTPSSYEQYF. The CDR3 coding sequence is TGTGCCAGCAACCTGACTCCCAGCTCCTACGAGCAGTACTTC.